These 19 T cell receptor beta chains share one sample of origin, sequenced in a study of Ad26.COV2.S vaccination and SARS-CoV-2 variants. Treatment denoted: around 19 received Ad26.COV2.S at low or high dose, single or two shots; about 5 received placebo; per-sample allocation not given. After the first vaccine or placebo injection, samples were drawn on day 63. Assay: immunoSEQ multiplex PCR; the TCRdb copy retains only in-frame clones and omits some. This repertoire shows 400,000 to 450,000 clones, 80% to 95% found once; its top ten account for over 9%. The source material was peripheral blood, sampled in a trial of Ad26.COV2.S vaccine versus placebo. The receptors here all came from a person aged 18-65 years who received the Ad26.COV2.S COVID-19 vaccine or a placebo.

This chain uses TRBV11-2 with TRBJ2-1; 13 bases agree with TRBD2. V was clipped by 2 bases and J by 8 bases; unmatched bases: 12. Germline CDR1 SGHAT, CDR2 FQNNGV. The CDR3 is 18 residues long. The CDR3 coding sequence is TGTGCCAGCAGCTTAAAACTAGCGGGAGGGCCCCGGATGTATGAGCAGTTCTTC. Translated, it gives CASSLKLAGGPRMYEQFF.

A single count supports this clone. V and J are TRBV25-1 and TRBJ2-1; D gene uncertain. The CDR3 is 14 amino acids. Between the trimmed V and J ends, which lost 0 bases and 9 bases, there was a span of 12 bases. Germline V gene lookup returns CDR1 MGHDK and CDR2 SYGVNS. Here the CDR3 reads CASSEYKWASEQFF. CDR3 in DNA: TGTGCCAGCAGTGAATATAAATGGGCTAGTGAGCAGTTCTTC.

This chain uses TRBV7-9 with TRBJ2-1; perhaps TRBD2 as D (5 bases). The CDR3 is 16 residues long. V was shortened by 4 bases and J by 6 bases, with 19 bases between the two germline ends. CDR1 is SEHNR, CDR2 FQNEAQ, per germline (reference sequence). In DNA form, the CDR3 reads TGTGCCAGCAGCTCCGGGCGGGCCGACCTCTTCAATGAGCAGTTCTTC. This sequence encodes CASSSGRADLFNEQFF.

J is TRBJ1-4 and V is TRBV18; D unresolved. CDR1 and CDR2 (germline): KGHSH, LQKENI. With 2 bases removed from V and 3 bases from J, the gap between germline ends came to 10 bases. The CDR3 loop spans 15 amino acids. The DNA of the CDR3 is TGTGCCAGCTCACCAACGGGCGCGGCTAATGAAAAACTGTTTTTT. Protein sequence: CASSPTGAANEKLFF. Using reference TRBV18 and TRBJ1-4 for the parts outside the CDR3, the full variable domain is NAGVMQNPRHLVRRRGQEARLRCSPMKGHSHVYWYRQLPEEGLKFMVYLQKENIIDESGMPKERFSAEFPKEGPSILRIQQVVRGDSAAYFCASSPTGAANEKLFFGSGTQLSVL.

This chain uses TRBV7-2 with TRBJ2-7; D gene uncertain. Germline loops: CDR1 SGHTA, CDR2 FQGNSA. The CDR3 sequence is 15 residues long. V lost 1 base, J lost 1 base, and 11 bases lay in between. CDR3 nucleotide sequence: TGTGCCAGCAGCTTAGATAGTCCCAGGTCCTACGAGCAGTACTTC. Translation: CASSLDSPRSYEQYF.

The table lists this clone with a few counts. The CDR3 sequence: CASSSSGLGTLYEQYF. The DNA of the CDR3 is TGTGCCAGCAGCTCATCGGGACTTGGAACCCTCTACGAGCAGTACTTC. This sequence joins TRBV7-2 and TRBJ2-7; tentatively, D is TRBD2 (6 bases). Trimming pared 4 bases from V and 3 bases from J, leaving 19 bases between. The germline V gene has CDR1 SGHTA and CDR2 FQGNSA. This CDR3 comprises 16 residues.

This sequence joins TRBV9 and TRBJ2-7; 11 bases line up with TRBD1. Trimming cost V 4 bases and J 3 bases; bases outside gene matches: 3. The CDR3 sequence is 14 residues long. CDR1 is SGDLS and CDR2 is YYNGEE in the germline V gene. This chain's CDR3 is CASSTGTGGYEQYF. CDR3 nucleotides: TGTGCCAGCAGCACAGGGACAGGGGGCTACGAGCAGTACTTC. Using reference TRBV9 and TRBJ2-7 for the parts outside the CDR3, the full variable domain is DSGVTQTPKHLITATGQRVTLRCSPRSGDLSVYWYQQSLDQGLQFLIQYYNGEERAKGNILERFSAQQFPDLHSELNLSSLELGDSALYFCASSTGTGGYEQYFGPGTRLTVT.

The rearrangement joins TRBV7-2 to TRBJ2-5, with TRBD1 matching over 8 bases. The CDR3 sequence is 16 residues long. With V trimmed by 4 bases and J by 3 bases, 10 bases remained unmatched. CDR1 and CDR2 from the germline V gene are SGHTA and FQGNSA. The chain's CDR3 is CASSYPPDREEETQYF. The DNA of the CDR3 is TGTGCCAGCAGCTACCCCCCGGACAGGGAAGAAGAGACCCAGTACTTC.

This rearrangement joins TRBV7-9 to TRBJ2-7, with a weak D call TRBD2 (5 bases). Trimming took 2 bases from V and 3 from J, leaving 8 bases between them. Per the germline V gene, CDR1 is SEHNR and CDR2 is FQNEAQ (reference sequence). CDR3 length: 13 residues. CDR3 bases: TGTGCCAGCAGCTTAACCGGGAACTACGAGCAGTACTTC. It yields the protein CASSLTGNYEQYF.

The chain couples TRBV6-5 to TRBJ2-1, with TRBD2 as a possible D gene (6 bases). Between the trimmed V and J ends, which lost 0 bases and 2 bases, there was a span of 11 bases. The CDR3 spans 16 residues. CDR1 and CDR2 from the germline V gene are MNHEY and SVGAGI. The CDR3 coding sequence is TGTGCCAGCAGTTACTCTGCGGGGCTAACCTACAATGAGCAGTTCTTC. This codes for CASSYSAGLTYNEQFF.

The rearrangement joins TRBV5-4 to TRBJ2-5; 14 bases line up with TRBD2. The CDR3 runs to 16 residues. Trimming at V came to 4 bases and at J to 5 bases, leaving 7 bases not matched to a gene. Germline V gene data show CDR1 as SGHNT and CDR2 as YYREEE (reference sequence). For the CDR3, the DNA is TGTGCCAGCAGCAAGACTAGCGGGAGGGCTTTGGAGACCCAGTACTTC. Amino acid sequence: CASSKTSGRALETQYF.

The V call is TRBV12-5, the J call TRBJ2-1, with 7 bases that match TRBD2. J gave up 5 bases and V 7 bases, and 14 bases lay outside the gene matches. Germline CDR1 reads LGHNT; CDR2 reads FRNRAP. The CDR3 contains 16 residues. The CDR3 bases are TGTGCTAGTGCCTTGGTACCTGGGACTACCAACAATGAGCAGTTCTTC. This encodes CASALVPGTTNNEQFF.

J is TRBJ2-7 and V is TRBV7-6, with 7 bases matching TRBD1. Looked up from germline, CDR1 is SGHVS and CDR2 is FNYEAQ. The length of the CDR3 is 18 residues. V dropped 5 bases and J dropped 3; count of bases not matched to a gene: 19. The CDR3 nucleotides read TGTGCCAGCAGCCTAATCGACGCTTCCCGGGACAGAAGCTACGAGCAGTACTTC. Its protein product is CASSLIDASRDRSYEQYF.

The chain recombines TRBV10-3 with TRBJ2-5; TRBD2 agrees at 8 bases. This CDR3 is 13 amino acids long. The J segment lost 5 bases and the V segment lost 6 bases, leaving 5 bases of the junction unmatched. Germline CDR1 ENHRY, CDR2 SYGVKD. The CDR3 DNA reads TGTGCCATCAGCAGCGGGGGTCGGGAGACCCAGTACTTC. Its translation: CAISSGGRETQYF.

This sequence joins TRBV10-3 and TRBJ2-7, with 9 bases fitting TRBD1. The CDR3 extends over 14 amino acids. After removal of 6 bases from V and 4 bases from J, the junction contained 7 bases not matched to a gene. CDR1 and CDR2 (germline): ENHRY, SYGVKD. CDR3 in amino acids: CAIRGTGRTYEQYF. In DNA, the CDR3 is TGTGCCATCAGGGGGACAGGGAGGACGTACGAGCAGTACTTC.

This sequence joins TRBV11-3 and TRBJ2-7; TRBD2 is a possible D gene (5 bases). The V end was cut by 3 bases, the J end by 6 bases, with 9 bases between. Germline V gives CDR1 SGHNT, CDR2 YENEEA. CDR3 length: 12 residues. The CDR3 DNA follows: TGTGCCAGCAGCTTCCGTGGAGGCGAGCAGTACTTC. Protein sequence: CASSFRGGEQYF.

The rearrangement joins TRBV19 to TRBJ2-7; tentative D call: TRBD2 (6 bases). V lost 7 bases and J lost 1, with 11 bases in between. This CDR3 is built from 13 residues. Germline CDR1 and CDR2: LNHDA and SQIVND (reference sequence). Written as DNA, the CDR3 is TGTGCCAGTACCCCCGGGACTTCCTACGAGCAGTACTTC. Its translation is CASTPGTSYEQYF.

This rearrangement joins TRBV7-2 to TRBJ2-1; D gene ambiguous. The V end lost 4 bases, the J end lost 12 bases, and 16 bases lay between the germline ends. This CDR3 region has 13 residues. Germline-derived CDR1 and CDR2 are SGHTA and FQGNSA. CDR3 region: CASSSTSGQLQFF. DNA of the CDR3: TGTGCCAGCAGCTCAACTTCGGGTCAATTGCAGTTCTTC.

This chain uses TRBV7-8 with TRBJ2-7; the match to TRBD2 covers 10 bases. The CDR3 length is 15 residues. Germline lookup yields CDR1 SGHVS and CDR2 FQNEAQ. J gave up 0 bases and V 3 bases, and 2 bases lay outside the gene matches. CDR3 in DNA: TGTGCCAGCAGCTTTGGGACTAGCGACTCCTACGAGCAGTACTTC. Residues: CASSFGTSDSYEQYF.